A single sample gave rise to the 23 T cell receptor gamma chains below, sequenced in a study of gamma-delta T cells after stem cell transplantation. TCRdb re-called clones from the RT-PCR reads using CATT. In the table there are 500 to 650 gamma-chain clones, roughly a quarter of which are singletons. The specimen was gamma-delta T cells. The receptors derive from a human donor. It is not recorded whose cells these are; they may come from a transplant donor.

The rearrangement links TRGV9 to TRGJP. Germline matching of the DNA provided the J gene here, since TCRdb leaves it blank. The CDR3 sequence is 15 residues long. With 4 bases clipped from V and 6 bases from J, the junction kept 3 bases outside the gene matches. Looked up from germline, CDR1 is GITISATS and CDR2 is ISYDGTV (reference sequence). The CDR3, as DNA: TGTGCCTTGTGGGATATAGAGTTGGGCAAAAAAATCAAGGTATTT. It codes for CALWDIELGKKIKVF.

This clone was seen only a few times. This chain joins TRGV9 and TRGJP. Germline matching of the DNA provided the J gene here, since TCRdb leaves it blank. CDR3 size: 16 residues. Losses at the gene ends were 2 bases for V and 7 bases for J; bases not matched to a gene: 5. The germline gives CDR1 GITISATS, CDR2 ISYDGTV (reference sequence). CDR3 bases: TGTGCCTTGTGGGAGGGGAAGGAGTTGGGCAAAAAAATCAAGGTATTT. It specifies CALWEGKELGKKIKVF.

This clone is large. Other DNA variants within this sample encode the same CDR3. CDR3 sequence reads: CALWEVKELGKKIKVF. For the CDR3, the DNA is TGTGCCTTGTGGGAGGTGAAAGAGTTGGGCAAAAAAATCAAGGTATTT. The chain employs TRGV9 and TRGJP. The J gene comes from matching the DNA to germline here; TCRdb lacks it. Germline V lookup: CDR1 GITISATS, CDR2 ISYDGTV (reference sequence). V lost 0 bases and J lost 5; bases outside the gene matches: 1. The CDR3 runs 16 residues.

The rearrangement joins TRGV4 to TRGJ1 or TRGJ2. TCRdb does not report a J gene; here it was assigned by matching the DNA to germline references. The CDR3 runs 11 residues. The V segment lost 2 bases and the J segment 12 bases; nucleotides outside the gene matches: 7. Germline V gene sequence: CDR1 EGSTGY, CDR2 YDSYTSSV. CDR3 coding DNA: TGTGCCACCTGGGATGCTAGGAGGAAACTCTTT. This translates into CATWDARRKLF.

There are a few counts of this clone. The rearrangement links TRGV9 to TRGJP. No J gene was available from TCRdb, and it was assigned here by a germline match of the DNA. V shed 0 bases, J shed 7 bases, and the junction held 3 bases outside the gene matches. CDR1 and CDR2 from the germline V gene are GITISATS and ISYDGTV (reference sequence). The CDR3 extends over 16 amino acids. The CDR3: CALWEVFELGKKIKVF. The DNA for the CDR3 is TGTGCCTTGTGGGAGGTGTTTGAGTTGGGCAAAAAAATCAAGGTATTT.

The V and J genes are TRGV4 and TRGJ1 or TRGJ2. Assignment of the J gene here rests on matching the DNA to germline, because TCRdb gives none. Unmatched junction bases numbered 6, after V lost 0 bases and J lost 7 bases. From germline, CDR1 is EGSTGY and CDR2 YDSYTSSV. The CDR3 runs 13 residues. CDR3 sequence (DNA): TGTGCCACCTGGGATGGGAATATCTATAAGAAACTCTTT. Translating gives CATWDGNIYKKLF.

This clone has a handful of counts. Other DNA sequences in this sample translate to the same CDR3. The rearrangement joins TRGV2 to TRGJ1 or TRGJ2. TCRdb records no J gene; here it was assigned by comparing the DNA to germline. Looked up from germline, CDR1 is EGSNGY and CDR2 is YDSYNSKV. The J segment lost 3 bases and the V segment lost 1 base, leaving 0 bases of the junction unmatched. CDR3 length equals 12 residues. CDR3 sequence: CATWDGYYKKLF. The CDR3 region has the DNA TGTGCCACCTGGGACGGTTATTATAAGAAACTCTTT.

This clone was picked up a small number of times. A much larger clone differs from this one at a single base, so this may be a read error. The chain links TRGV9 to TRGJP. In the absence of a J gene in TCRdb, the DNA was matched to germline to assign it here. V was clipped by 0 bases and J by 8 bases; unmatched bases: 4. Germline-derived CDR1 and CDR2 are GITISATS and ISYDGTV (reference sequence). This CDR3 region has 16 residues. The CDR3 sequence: CALWEVRKLGKKIKVF. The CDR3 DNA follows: TGTGCCTTGTGGGAGGTGCGAAAGTTGGGCAAAAAAATCAAGGTATTT.

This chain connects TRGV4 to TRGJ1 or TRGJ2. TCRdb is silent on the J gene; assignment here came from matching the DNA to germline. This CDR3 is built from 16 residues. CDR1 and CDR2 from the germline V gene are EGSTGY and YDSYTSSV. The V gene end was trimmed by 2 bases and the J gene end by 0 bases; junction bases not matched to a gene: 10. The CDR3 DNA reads TGTGCCACCTGGGATGAATCCTCGTCGAATTATTATAAGAAACTCTTT. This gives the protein CATWDESSSNYYKKLF.

CDR3 region: CATWDARPPPRGKKLF. The CDR3 nucleotides read TGTGCCACCTGGGATGCTCGACCCCCCCCTCGGGGTAAGAAACTCTTT. The rearrangement uses TRGV4 and TRGJ1 or TRGJ2. TCRdb leaves out the J gene; it was filled in here by matching the DNA to germline. There are 16 residues in the CDR3. The V gene end was trimmed by 2 bases and the J gene end by 9 bases; junction bases not matched to a gene: 19. CDR1 is EGSTGY, CDR2 YDSYTSSV, per germline.

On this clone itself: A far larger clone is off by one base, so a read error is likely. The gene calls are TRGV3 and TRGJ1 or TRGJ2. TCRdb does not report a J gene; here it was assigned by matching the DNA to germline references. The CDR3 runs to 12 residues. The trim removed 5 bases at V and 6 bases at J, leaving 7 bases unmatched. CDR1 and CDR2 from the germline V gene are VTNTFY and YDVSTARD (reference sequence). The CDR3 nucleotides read TGTGCCACCTGGGGCGTTGGTTATAAGAAACTCTTT. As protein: CATWGVGYKKLF.

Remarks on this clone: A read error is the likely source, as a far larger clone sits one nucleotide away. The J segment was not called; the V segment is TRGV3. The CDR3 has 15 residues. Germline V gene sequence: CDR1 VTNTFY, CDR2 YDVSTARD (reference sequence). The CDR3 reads CATWDRQRLYYKILF. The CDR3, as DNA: TGTGCCACCTGGGACAGGCAGAGGTTATATTATAAGATACTCTTT.

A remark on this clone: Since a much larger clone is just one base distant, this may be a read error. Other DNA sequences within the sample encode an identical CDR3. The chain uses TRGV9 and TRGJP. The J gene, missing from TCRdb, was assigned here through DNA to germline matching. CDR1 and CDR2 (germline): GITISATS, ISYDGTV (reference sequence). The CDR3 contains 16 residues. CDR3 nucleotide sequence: TGTGCCTTGTGGGAGGTTGAAGAGTTGGGCAAGAAAATCAAGGTATTT. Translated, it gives CALWEVEELGKKIKVF.

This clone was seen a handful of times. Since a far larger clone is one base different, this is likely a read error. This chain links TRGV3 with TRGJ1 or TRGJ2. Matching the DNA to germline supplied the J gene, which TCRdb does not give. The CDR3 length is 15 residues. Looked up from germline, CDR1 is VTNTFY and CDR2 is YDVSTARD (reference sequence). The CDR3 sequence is CATWGRQRLYYKKLF. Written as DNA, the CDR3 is TGTGCCACCTGGGGCAGGCAGAGGTTATATTATAAGAAACTCTTT.

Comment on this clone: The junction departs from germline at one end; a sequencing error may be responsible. The CDR3 loop is CALWDPRESGKKIKVF. The CDR3 nucleotides read TGTGCCTTGTGGGATCCGAGGGAGTCGGGCAAAAAAATCAAGGTATTT. The chain is built from TRGV9 and TRGJP. TCRdb lists no J gene, so it was determined here by aligning the DNA to germline. This CDR3 contains 16 residues. Germline-derived CDR1 and CDR2 are GITISATS and ISYDGTV (reference sequence).

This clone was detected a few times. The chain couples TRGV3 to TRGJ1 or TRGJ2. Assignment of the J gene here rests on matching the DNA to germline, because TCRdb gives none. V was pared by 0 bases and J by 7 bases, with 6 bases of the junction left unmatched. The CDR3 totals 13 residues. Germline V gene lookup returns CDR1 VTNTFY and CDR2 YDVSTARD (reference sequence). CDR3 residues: CATWDRHHYKKLF. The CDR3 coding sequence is TGTGCCACCTGGGACAGGCATCACTATAAGAAACTCTTT.

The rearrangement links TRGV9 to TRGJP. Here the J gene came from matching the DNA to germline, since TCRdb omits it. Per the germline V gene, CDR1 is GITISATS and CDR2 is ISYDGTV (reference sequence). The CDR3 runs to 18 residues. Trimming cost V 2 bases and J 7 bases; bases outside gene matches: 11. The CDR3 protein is CALWEAALFELGKKIKVF. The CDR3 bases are TGTGCCTTGTGGGAGGCCGCACTTTTCGAGTTGGGCAAAAAAATCAAGGTATTT.

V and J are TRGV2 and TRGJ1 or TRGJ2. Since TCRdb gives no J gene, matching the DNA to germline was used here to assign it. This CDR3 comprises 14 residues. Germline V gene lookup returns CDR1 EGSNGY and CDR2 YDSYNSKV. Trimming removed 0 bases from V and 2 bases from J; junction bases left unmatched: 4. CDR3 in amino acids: CATWDGPDYYKKLF. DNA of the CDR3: TGTGCCACCTGGGACGGGCCGGATTATTATAAGAAACTCTTT.

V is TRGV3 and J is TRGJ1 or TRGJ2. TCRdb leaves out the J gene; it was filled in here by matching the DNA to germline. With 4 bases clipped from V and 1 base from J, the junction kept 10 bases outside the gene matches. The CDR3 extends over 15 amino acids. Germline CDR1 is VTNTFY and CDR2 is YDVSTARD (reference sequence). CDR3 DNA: TGTGCCACCTGGGAAGTCGGGCCAAATTATTATAAGAAACTCTTT. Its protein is CATWEVGPNYYKKLF.

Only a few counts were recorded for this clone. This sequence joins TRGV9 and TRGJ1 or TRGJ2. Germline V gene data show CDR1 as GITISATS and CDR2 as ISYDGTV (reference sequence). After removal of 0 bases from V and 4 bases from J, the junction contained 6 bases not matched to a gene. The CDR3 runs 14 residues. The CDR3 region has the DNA TGTGCCTTGTGGGAGGTGCAAGGATATTATAAGAAACTCTTT. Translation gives CALWEVQGYYKKLF.

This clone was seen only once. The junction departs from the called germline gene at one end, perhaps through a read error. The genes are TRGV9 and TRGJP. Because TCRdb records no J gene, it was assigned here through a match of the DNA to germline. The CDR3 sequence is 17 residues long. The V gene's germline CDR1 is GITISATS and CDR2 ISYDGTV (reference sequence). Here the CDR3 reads CALREARQELGKKIKVF. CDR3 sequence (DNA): TGTGCCTTGCGGGAGGCCCGGCAAGAGTTGGGCAAAAAAATCAAGGTATTT.

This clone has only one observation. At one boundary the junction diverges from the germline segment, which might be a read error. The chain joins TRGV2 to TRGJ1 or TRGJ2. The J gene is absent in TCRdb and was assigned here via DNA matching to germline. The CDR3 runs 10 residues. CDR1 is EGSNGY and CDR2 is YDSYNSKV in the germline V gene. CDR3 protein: CAPWDVRKLF. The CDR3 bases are TGTGCCCCCTGGGACGTTAGGAAACTCTTT.

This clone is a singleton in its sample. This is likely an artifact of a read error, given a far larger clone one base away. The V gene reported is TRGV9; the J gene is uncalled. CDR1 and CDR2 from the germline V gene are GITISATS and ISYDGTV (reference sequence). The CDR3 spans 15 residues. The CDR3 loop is CALWEEELGKKIEVF. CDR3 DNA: TGTGCCTTGTGGGAGGAAGAGTTGGGCAAAAAAATCGAGGTATTT.